This TCR beta chain was recorded in a study of T cells in tumors after PD-1 blockade. Germline-derived CDR1 and CDR2 are SGHNT and YYREEE (reference sequence). The germline V and J ends were trimmed by 0 bases and 1 base, with 4 bases remaining between them. The CDR3 contains 13 residues. The assay was immunoSEQ multiplex PCR, and TCRdb's table has in-frame clones only and misses some. The sample consists of approximately 34,000 clones, 73% of them appearing once. The genes are TRBV5-4 and TRBJ1-1, with no clear D. The sequence derives from a human donor with basal cell carcinoma. The sequencing here drew on PBMCs, taken after anti-PD-1 treatment. The CDR3 reads CASSLDPNTEAFF. CDR3 sequence (DNA): TGTGCCAGCAGCTTGGATCCGAACACTGAAGCTTTCTTT.